This T cell receptor beta chain was captured by sequencing in a study of blood T cell repertoires in COVID-19. Per germline, CDR1 LGHNA and CDR2 YSLEER. The CDR3 is made up of 15 amino acids. V shed 2 bases, J shed 7 bases, and the junction held 5 bases outside the gene matches. Repertoires were generated with immunoSEQ multiplex PCR, while TCRdb's copy carries only in-frame clones and drops some. The table records around 280,000 clones, around 87% of them present only once. The source material was peripheral blood. This sequence was found in a woman younger than 45 who had recovered from COVID-19. The V call is TRBV4-3, the J call TRBJ1-6, with 7 bases that match TRBD1. This CDR3 is CASSQSTGQNSPLHF. CDR3 coding DNA: TGCGCCAGCAGCCAATCGACAGGGCAGAATTCACCCCTCCACTTT.